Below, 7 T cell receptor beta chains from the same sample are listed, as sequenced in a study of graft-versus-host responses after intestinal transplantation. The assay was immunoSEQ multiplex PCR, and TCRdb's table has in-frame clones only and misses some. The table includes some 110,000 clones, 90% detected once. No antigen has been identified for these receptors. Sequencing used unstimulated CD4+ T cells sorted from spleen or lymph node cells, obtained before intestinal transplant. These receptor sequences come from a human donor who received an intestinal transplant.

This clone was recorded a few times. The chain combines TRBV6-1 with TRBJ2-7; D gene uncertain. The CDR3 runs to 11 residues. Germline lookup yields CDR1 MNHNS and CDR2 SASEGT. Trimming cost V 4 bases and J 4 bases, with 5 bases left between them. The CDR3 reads CASSGQYEQYF. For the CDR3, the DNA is TGTGCCAGCAGTGGCCAGTACGAGCAGTACTTC.

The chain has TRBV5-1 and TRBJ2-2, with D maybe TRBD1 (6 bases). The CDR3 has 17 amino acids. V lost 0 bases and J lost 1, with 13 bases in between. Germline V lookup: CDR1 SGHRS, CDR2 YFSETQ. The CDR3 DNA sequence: TGCGCCAGCAGCTTGGATGGTGGGGGCAGGAACACCGGGGAGCTGTTTTTT. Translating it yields CASSLDGGGRNTGELFF.

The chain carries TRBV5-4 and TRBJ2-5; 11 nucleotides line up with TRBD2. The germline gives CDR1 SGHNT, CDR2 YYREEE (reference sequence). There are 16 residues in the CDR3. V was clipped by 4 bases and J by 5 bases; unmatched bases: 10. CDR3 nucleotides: TGTGCCAGCAGCCGAGGTAGCGGGAGGGATGTGGAGACCCAGTACTTC. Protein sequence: CASSRGSGRDVETQYF.

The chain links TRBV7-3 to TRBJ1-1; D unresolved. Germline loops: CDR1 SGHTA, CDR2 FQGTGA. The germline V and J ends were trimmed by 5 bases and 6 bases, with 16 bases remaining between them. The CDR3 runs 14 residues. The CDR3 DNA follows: TGTGCCAGCAGCCCGTCGGGGTTCTCCCCTGAAGCTTTCTTT. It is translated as CASSPSGFSPEAFF. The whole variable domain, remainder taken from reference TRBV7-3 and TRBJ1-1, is GAGVSQTPSNKVTEKGKYVELRCDPISGHTALYWYRQSLGQGPEFLIYFQGTGAADDSGLPNDRFFAVRPEGSVSTLKIQRTERGDSAVYLCASSPSGFSPEAFFGQGTRLTVV.

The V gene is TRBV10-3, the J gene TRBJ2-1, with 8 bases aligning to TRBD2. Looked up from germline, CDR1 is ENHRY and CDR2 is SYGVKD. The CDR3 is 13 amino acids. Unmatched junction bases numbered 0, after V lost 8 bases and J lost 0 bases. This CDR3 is CAIGTSSYNEQFF. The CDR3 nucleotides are TGTGCCATCGGGACTAGCTCCTACAATGAGCAGTTCTTC.

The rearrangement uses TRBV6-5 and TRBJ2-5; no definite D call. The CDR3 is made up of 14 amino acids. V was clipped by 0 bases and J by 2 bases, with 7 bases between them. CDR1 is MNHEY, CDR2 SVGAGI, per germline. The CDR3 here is CASSYSTFQETQYF. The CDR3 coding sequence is TGTGCCAGCAGTTACTCGACTTTTCAAGAGACCCAGTACTTC.

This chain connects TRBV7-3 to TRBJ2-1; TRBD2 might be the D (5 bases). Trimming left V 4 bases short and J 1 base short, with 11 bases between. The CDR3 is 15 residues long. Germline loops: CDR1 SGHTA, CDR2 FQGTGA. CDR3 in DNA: TGTGCCAGCAGCTCCCGTACTAGATCCTACAATGAGCAGTTCTTC. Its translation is CASSSRTRSYNEQFF. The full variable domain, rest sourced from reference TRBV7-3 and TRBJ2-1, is GAGVSQTPSNKVTEKGKYVELRCDPISGHTALYWYRQSLGQGPEFLIYFQGTGAADDSGLPNDRFFAVRPEGSVSTLKIQRTERGDSAVYLCASSSRTRSYNEQFFGPGTRLTVL.